The sequence of this TCR beta chain was determined in a study of T cells in localized non-small cell lung cancer. Study results and caveats: Appearing in adjacent lung were a median around 60 of the top 100 tumor clones. Uninvolved adjacent lung, not tumor, had the highest T cell clonality.

Profiling relied on immunoSEQ multiplex PCR, and the TCRdb table lists in-frame clones only, not all of them. Of approximately 70,000 clones detected, 75% to 85% appear once; the ten largest clones hold roughly 4.8%. As regards this clone: Antigen unknown.

This receptor was taken from a man aged 40 to 75 with stage II lung adenocarcinoma. This material consisted of PBMCs, taken before any cancer treatment.

In DNA, the CDR3 is TGTGCCAGCAGTGCTGGACTGAATGAAGAGACCCAGTACTTC. Translation: CASSAGLNEETQYF. The rearrangement links TRBV6-1 to TRBJ2-5, with a tentative D call TRBD2 (5 bases). The CDR3 spans 14 residues. Germline V gene lookup returns CDR1 MNHNS and CDR2 SASEGT. V lost 4 bases and J 3 bases, leaving 12 bases between the germline ends.